These T cell receptor beta chains were read from a single sample in a study of blood T cell repertoires in COVID-19. Clones were sequenced by immunoSEQ multiplex PCR, and TCRdb holds only the in-frame ones, with some missing. The sample consists of 200,000 to 300,000 clones, 86% of them appearing once. Specimen: PBMCs or T cells enriched from blood (not recorded which). Every receptor here comes from a woman under 30 who had recovered from COVID-19. Both conserved end residues are part of each CDR3. A D gene is named only where the DNA matches it firmly. Clone size is stated in some rows and not others, as once, few, many or a class when expanded.

v_call	j_call	clone_size	d_call	cdr3_aa	cdr3_nt
TRBV19	TRBJ1-5	few	.	CASSIAGGGNQPQHF	TGTGCCAGTAGTATTGCCGGGGGGGGCAATCAGCCCCAGCATTTT
TRBV11-3	TRBJ1-1	.	TRBD1	CASSTDRGRTEAFF	TGTGCCAGCAGCACCGACAGGGGGCGAACTGAAGCTTTCTTT
TRBV11-3	TRBJ2-2	.	TRBD2	CASSFLAGDLGELFF	TGTGCCAGCAGCTTTTTAGCGGGGGATCTCGGGGAGCTGTTTTTT
TRBV27	TRBJ2-2	.	TRBD2	CASSFVGTSGTIQGNTGELFF	TGTGCCAGCAGTTTCGTGGGGACTAGCGGGACCATCCAGGGGAACACCGGGGAGCTGTTTTTT
TRBV9	TRBJ1-4	.	.	CASSAGTNNEKLFF	TGTGCCAGCAGTGCCGGGACTAATAATGAAAAACTGTTTTTT
TRBV28	TRBJ1-4	.	TRBD1	CASSPPGQKATNEKLFF	TGTGCCAGCAGTCCCCCGGGACAGAAAGCAACTAATGAAAAACTGTTTTTT
TRBV12-3/TRBV12-4	TRBJ2-5	.	.	CASSFDRSETQYF	TGTGCCAGCAGTTTTGACAGGTCGGAGACCCAGTACTTC
TRBV2	TRBJ2-3	.	TRBD2	CASSEALAGSDTQYF	TGTGCCAGCAGTGAAGCATTAGCGGGCTCAGATACGCAGTATTTT
TRBV7-3	TRBJ1-1	.	TRBD1	CASSLVPGQMNTEAFF	TGTGCCAGCAGCTTGGTCCCGGGACAGATGAACACTGAAGCTTTCTTT
TRBV5-1	TRBJ2-3	once	TRBD1	CASSPTGFTDTQYF	TGCGCCAGCAGCCCGACAGGGTTCACAGATACGCAGTATTTT
TRBV4-1	TRBJ2-2	few	.	CASSQESGGELFF	TGCGCCAGCAGCCAAGAATCCGGTGGGGAGCTGTTTTTT
TRBV30	TRBJ1-1	.	.	CAWSGAVATEAFF	TGTGCCTGGAGTGGGGCAGTGGCCACTGAAGCTTTCTTT
TRBV9	TRBJ2-5	.	.	CASSVGVGGQETQYF	TGTGCCAGCAGCGTAGGGGTGGGGGGACAAGAGACCCAGTACTTC